The entry below describes one T cell receptor beta chain. Germline V gives CDR1 MNHNS, CDR2 SASEGT. The ends were cut back, 7 bases at V and 8 bases at J, with 14 bases in the middle. CDR3 length: 13 residues. This sample's RNA came from whole unsorted tissue. Distant lung tissue was collected more than 3 cm away from the tumor edge. TCRbeta libraries were built with three rounds of nested PCR, modified from ARM-PCR. One entry per CDR3 protein results from TCRdb running MiXCR on the multiplex PCR reads. The table has tens of thousands of distinct CDR3 sequences, 61% seen once. This specimen comes from a study of tumor and adjacent non-tumor tissue in lung cancer.

The clonotype comes from a man in his 70s with non-small cell lung cancer. The rearrangement links TRBV6-1 to TRBJ1-4; D remains ambiguous. The sample taken for sequencing was distant non-tumor lung tissue. The CDR3 loop reads CASNERTAEKLFF. CDR3 nucleotide sequence: TGTGCCAGCAACGAGAGGACGGCAGAAAAACTGTTTTTT.